The 6 T cell receptor beta chains listed next were all sequenced from one sample in a study of T cell repertoires in cytomegalovirus infection. Their cognate antigens are unknown. TCRdb called the reads again in MiXCR, with one record for every CDR3 protein. The top ten clones hold under 85% of a sample with tens of thousands of distinct CDR3 sequences, about 19% of them seen once. The specimen was CD8+ T cells from cultured PBMCs, collected from culture after CMV antigen stimulation. Every receptor here comes from a human donor in good health (CMV status not recorded). Some clones in this sample may be carry-over from other donors' samples.

This chain uses TRBV6-5 with TRBJ1-2; 8 bases align to TRBD1. V trimming: 0 bases; J trimming: 5 bases; junction bases outside the gene matches: 8. This CDR3 has 16 residues. CDR1 is MNHEY, CDR2 SVGAGI, per germline. The CDR3 coding sequence is TGTGCCAGCAGTTACTCACGCCTGACAGGGGAGTATGGCTACACCTTC. Protein sequence: CASSYSRLTGEYGYTF.

This clonotype was counted a few times. The chain employs TRBV2 and TRBJ2-7, with D possibly matching TRBD2 (6 bases). Germline CDR1 is SNHLY and CDR2 is FYNNEI. Trimming removed 6 bases at V and 4 bases at J, with 13 bases between. The CDR3 runs 13 residues. The CDR3 DNA is TGTGCCAGCAGGACCGGGACTGAGTACGAGCAGTACTTC. As protein: CASRTGTEYEQYF. The full variable domain, its missing parts supplied by reference TRBV2 and TRBJ2-7, is EPEVTQTPSHQVTQMGQEVILRCVPISNHLYFYWYRQILGQKVEFLVSFYNNEISEKSEIFDDQFSVERPDGSNFTLKIRSTKLEDSAMYFCASRTGTEYEQYFGPGTRLTVT.

The chain employs TRBV6-2 or TRBV6-3 and TRBJ2-3; D unresolved. Germline V gene data show CDR1 as MNHEY and CDR2 as SVGEGT. The CDR3 loop spans 14 amino acids. V lost 6 bases and J lost 0, with 10 bases in between. The CDR3 sequence: CASRSDGSTDTQYF. CDR3 DNA: TGTGCCAGCAGATCCGACGGCAGCACAGATACGCAGTATTTT.

This clonotype was picked up one time. The chain couples TRBV30 to TRBJ1-2; D gene uncertain. CDR1 and CDR2 (germline): GTSNPN, SVGIG (reference sequence). CDR3 size: 15 residues. Trimming took 2 bases from V and 6 from J, leaving 19 bases between them. The CDR3 loop reads CAWSKSPGKLDGYTF. CDR3 bases: TGTGCCTGGAGTAAATCACCCGGGAAGTTGGATGGCTACACCTTC.

The gene calls are TRBV28 and TRBJ2-3, with TRBD2 matching 8 bases. Unmatched junction bases numbered 7, after V lost 2 bases and J lost 3 bases. The germline V gene encodes CDR1 MDHEN and CDR2 SYDVKM. CDR3 length equals 16 residues. CDR3 DNA sequence: TGTGCCAGCAGTTTAAGTTACCGCGGGGGGACAGATACGCAGTATTTT. This encodes CASSLSYRGGTDTQYF.

This clonotype was seen a handful of times. J is TRBJ2-4 and V is TRBV4-3; TRBD1 aligns across 8 bases. The CDR3 spans 19 residues. Germline CDR1 is LGHNA and CDR2 is YSLEER. J gave up 2 bases and V 0 bases, and 12 bases lay outside the gene matches. The CDR3 protein is CASSQDSPYDRGTKNIQYF. CDR3 bases: TGCGCCAGCAGCCAAGATTCCCCTTATGACAGGGGCACCAAAAACATTCAGTACTTC.